Listed here are 23 T cell receptor beta chains from one sample, sequenced in a study of cytomegalovirus exposure and HLA in healthy donors. The primer mix had 60 Vbeta and 13 Jbeta primers. Method: immunoSEQ multiplex PCR; TCRdb's copy keeps in-frame clones and lacks some. The sample holds under 200,000 clones, around 79% seen once. What was sequenced was PBMCs. The receptor set was obtained from a woman aged 40 to 50 in good health and CMV-seropositive.

The count of this clone is one. The chain employs TRBV2 and TRBJ2-6, with D unresolved. This CDR3 is built from 15 residues. The V end lost 5 bases, the J end lost 1 base, and 9 bases lay between the germline ends. Germline loops: CDR1 SNHLY, CDR2 FYNNEI. The chain's CDR3 is CASSINYSGANVLTF. The CDR3 DNA reads as TGTGCCAGCAGTATAAACTATTCTGGGGCCAACGTCCTGACTTTC.

The rearrangement joins TRBV9 to TRBJ1-1; tentatively, D is TRBD1 (5 bases). Trimming removed 0 bases at V and 0 bases at J, with 9 bases between. This CDR3 region has 15 residues. Germline V lookup: CDR1 SGDLS, CDR2 YYNGEE. The CDR3 region is CASSVAGRVNTEAFF. DNA of the CDR3: TGTGCCAGCAGCGTAGCTGGCAGGGTGAACACTGAAGCTTTCTTT.

V gene TRBV7-2 combines with J gene TRBJ2-7, with 8 nucleotides matching TRBD1. The CDR3 length is 15 residues. The germline V gene encodes CDR1 SGHTA and CDR2 FQGNSA. V lost 1 base to trimming and J lost 2 bases; unmatched junction nucleotides: 4. Written as DNA, the CDR3 is TGTGCCAGCAGCTTAGGTCAGGGGGCTCCCTACGAGCAGTACTTC. Translating gives CASSLGQGAPYEQYF.

The chain couples TRBV2 to TRBJ1-1; TRBD1 agrees at 8 bases. V lost 4 bases, J lost 4 bases, and 5 bases stayed unmatched. The germline CDR1 and CDR2 sequences are SNHLY and FYNNEI. The CDR3 has 14 amino acids. CDR3 protein: CASSVSGGSTEAFF. For the CDR3, the DNA is TGTGCCAGCAGTGTGTCAGGGGGCTCCACTGAAGCTTTCTTT. The complete variable domain, with remaining parts taken from reference TRBV2 and TRBJ1-1, reads EPEVTQTPSHQVTQMGQEVILRCVPISNHLYFYWYRQILGQKVEFLVSFYNNEISEKSEIFDDQFSVERPDGSNFTLKIRSTKLEDSAMYFCASSVSGGSTEAFFGQGTRLTVV.

The chain is built from TRBV30 and TRBJ2-1; TRBD2 aligns across 7 bases. CDR1 and CDR2 (germline): GTSNPN, SVGIG (reference sequence). After removal of 0 bases from V and 6 bases from J, the junction contained 5 bases not matched to a gene. This CDR3 is 14 amino acids long. The CDR3 DNA follows: TGTGCCTGGAGTGTTTGGACTAGGGGCAATGAGCAGTTCTTC. Its translation is CAWSVWTRGNEQFF.

In this sample, this clone turned up once. The chain employs TRBV7-8 and TRBJ1-4; the D gene is possibly TRBD1 (5 bases). Germline lookup yields CDR1 SGHVS and CDR2 FQNEAQ. The V end lost 1 base, the J end lost 10 bases, and 13 bases lay between the germline ends. The CDR3 extends over 14 amino acids. CDR3 nucleotide sequence: TGTGCCAGCAGCTTAGACGCCACGGGGGGAAAACTGTTTTTT. It translates to CASSLDATGGKLFF. Full variable domain (rest looked up from reference TRBV7-8 and TRBJ1-4): GAGVSQSPRYKVAKRGQDVALRCDPISGHVSLFWYQQALGQGPEFLTYFQNEAQLDKSGLPSDRFFAERPEGSVSTLKIQRTQQEDSAVYLCASSLDATGGKLFFGSGTQLSVL.

This chain links TRBV11-2 with TRBJ1-3; 7 bases agree with TRBD1. This CDR3 contains 15 residues. Unmatched junction bases numbered 2, after V lost 1 base and J lost 2 bases. Germline CDR1 is SGHAT and CDR2 is FQNNGV. The CDR3 DNA sequence: TGTGCCAGCAGCTTAGGGCAGGGGGCTGGAAACACCATATATTTT. This gives the protein CASSLGQGAGNTIYF.

The chain recombines TRBV4-3 with TRBJ1-1, with D uncertain. V lost 1 base, J lost 5 bases, and 11 bases lay in between. This CDR3 comprises 14 residues. Per germline, CDR1 LGHNA and CDR2 YSLEER. CDR3 DNA: TGCGCCAGCAGCCAAGGGGAGGGAAGGACTGAAGCTTTCTTT. Residues: CASSQGEGRTEAFF.

The chain carries TRBV6-5 and TRBJ2-7; tentatively, D is TRBD1 (5 bases). Germline V gene data show CDR1 as MNHEY and CDR2 as SVGAGI. Trimming cost V 0 bases and J 3 bases, with 6 bases left between them. The CDR3 spans 13 residues. CDR3 protein: CASSYSDNYEQYF. The CDR3 DNA sequence: TGTGCCAGCAGTTACTCGGACAACTACGAGCAGTACTTC.

The chain uses TRBV7-2 and TRBJ2-1; 8 bases fit TRBD1. Germline loops: CDR1 SGHTA, CDR2 FQGNSA. This CDR3 spans 14 amino acids. Losses at the gene ends were 5 bases for V and 7 bases for J; bases not matched to a gene: 7. DNA of the CDR3: TGTGCCAGCAGCCAAGGACAGGGAGGTAATGAGCAGTTCTTC. It is translated as CASSQGQGGNEQFF.

The rearrangement joins TRBV6-5 to TRBJ2-1; 9 positions match TRBD2. CDR1 is MNHEY, CDR2 SVGAGI, per germline. The CDR3 runs to 15 residues. Losses at the gene ends were 3 bases for V and 4 bases for J; bases not matched to a gene: 4. The CDR3 reads CASSYTTSGYNEQFF. Written as DNA, the CDR3 is TGTGCCAGCAGTTATACGACTAGCGGATACAATGAGCAGTTCTTC.

The gene calls are TRBV18 and TRBJ1-5; D not certain. CDR3 length: 16 amino acids. The germline V gene has CDR1 KGHSH and CDR2 LQKENI. V was clipped by 3 bases and J by 0 bases, with 12 bases between them. The CDR3 DNA is TGTGCCAGCTCACCCGCTGTACGGGATAGCAATCAGCCCCAGCATTTT. Its protein product is CASSPAVRDSNQPQHF.

J is TRBJ1-4 and V is TRBV6-1, with 9 positions matching TRBD1. The CDR3 loop spans 14 amino acids. V trimming: 4 bases; J trimming: 7 bases; junction bases outside the gene matches: 4. Per germline, CDR1 MNHNS and CDR2 SASEGT. The CDR3 sequence: CASSADRGVEKLFF. The CDR3 coding sequence is TGTGCCAGCAGTGCCGACAGGGGGGTTGAAAAACTGTTTTTT.

The genes are TRBV6-6 and TRBJ1-5; 8 nucleotides align to TRBD1. The CDR3 length is 15 residues. Trimming cost V 5 bases and J 5 bases; bases outside gene matches: 8. Germline assignment: CDR1 MNHNY and CDR2 SVGAGI (reference sequence). The CDR3 loop reads CASSRSGQAYQPQHF. The CDR3 region has the DNA TGTGCCAGCAGTCGATCGGGACAGGCATATCAGCCCCAGCATTTT.

Regarding this clone: The junction departs from germline at one end; a sequencing error may be responsible. This sample also contains other DNA sequences that code for the same CDR3. The chain employs TRBV18 and TRBJ1-2, with a weak D call TRBD1 (5 bases). The CDR3 has 15 residues. The germline CDR1 and CDR2 sequences are KGHSH and LQKENI. The CDR3 region has the DNA TGCGCCAGCTCACCGCAGGGAGGTGGAAGTTCTGGCTACACCTTC. Translated: CASSPQGGGSSGYTF.

The chain links TRBV11-2 to TRBJ2-1; possibly TRBD2 for D (6 bases). The germline V gene has CDR1 SGHAT and CDR2 FQNNGV. Trimming took off 4 bases at V and 6 bases at J, with 13 bases between the two ends. The CDR3 covers 14 residues. The CDR3 DNA is TGTGCCAGCAGCTCCGCTAGCGCCACCAATGAGCAGTTCTTC. Translation: CASSSASATNEQFF.

The V call is TRBV7-2, the J call TRBJ2-5; 14 bases agree with TRBD2. After removal of 7 bases from V and 1 base from J, the junction contained 5 bases not matched to a gene. Germline V gene data show CDR1 as SGHTA and CDR2 as FQGNSA. This CDR3 region has 16 residues. CDR3 nucleotide sequence: TGTGCCAGCACCGGACTAGCGGGAGGTCCCCAAGAGACCCAGTACTTC. Translating gives CASTGLAGGPQETQYF.

The rearrangement links TRBV10-3 to TRBJ1-2, with D hard to call. The germline CDR1 and CDR2 sequences are ENHRY and SYGVKD. The CDR3 extends over 12 amino acids. Deletions cut 0 bases from V and 8 bases from J, with 7 bases between. The CDR3 DNA follows: TGTGCCATCAGTGAGTCGATGGCAGGCTACACCTTC. This sequence encodes CAISESMAGYTF.

This clone was observed a handful of times. The chain uses TRBV6-5 and TRBJ1-2; tentative D call: TRBD1 (6 bases). The CDR3 loop spans 12 amino acids. Germline V gives CDR1 MNHEY, CDR2 SVGAGI. Deletions cut 6 bases from V and 3 bases from J, with 8 bases between. The CDR3 region is CASSRGDYGYTF. The CDR3 nucleotides are TGTGCCAGCAGCAGGGGTGACTATGGCTACACCTTC.

Only a few counts were recorded for this clone. The chain employs TRBV4-2 and TRBJ1-4, with TRBD1 as a possible D gene (5 bases). This CDR3 region has 13 residues. Germline CDR1 is LGHNA and CDR2 is YNFKEQ. V gave up 5 bases and J gave up 8 bases, with 12 bases separating them. CDR3 sequence reads: CASSFRGGEKLFF. As DNA, the CDR3 is TGTGCCAGCAGCTTCCGGGGGGGAGAAAAACTGTTTTTT.

The J gene is TRBJ2-1, the V gene TRBV7-9; TRBD2 aligns across 13 bases. The CDR3 consists of 18 residues. Trimming removed 6 bases from V and 0 bases from J; junction bases left unmatched: 8. The germline V gene has CDR1 SEHNR and CDR2 FQNEAQ (reference sequence). The CDR3 nucleotides are TGTGCCAGCAGTCGGGGGACTAGCGGGATGGGCTCCTACAATGAGCAGTTCTTC. Its protein is CASSRGTSGMGSYNEQFF.

The chain uses TRBV11-2 and TRBJ2-1, with TRBD2 identical over 7 bases. The germline V gene has CDR1 SGHAT and CDR2 FQNNGV. This CDR3 comprises 16 residues. Trimming at V came to 4 bases and at J to 9 bases, leaving 15 bases not matched to a gene. CDR3 bases: TGTGCCAGCAGCTCATCCGGGACTAACTCCTACCGTGAGCAGTTCTTC. This encodes CASSSSGTNSYREQFF.

The chain has TRBV2 and TRBJ1-1; D may be TRBD1 (6 bases). V was pared by 6 bases and J by 3 bases, with 17 bases between. Germline V lookup: CDR1 SNHLY, CDR2 FYNNEI. The CDR3 sequence is 15 residues long. The CDR3 here is CASRPMSAGDTEAFF. CDR3 nucleotide sequence: TGTGCCAGCAGACCGATGTCGGCAGGGGACACTGAAGCTTTCTTT.